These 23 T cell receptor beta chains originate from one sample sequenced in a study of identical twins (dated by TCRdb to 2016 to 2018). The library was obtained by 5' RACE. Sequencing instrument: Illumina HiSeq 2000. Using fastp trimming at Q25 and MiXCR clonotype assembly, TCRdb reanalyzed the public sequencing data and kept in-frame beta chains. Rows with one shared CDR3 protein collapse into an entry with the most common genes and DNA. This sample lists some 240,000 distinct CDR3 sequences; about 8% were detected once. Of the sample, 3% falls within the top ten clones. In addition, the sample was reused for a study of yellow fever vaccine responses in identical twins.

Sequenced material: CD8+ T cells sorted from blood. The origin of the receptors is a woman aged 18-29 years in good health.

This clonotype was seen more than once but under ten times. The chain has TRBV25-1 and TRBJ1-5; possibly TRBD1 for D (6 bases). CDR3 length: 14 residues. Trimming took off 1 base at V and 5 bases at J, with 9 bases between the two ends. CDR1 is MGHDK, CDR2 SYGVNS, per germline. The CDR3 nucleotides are TGTGCCAGCAGTGAATGGGGGGGCGATCAGCCCCAGCATTTT. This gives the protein CASSEWGGDQPQHF.

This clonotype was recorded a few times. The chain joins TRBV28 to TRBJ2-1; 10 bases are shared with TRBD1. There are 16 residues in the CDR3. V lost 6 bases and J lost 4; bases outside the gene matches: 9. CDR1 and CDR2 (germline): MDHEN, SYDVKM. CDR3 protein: CASRYPGTGDYNEQFF. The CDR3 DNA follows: TGTGCCAGCAGATACCCCGGGACAGGGGATTACAATGAGCAGTTCTTC.

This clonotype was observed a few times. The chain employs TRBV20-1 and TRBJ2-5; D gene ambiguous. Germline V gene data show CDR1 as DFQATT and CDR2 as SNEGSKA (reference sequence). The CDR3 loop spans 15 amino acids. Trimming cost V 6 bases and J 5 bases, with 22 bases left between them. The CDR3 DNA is TGCAGTGCCCGCCTTATCGTTAGGACGGGCGAGACCCAGTACTTC. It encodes CSARLIVRTGETQYF.

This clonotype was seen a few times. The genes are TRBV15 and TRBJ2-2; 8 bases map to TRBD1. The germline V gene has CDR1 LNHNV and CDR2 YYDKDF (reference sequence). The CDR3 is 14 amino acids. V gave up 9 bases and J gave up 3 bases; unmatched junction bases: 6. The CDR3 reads CATLDRGDTGELFF. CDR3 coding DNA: TGTGCCACTCTTGACAGGGGTGACACCGGGGAGCTGTTTTTT.

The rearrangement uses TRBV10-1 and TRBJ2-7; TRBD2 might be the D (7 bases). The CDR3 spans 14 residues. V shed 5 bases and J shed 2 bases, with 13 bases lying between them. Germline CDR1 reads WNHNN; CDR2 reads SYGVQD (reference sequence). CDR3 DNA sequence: TGCGCCAGCAGTTACCCGGGGGGCACCTACGAGCAGTACTTC. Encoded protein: CASSYPGGTYEQYF.

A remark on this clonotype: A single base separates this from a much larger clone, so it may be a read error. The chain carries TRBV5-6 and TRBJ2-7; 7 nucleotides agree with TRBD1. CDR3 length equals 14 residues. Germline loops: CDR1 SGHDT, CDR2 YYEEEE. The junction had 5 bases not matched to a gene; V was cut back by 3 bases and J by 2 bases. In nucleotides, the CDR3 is TGTGCCAGCAGCTACCGGGACAGCCCCTACGAGCAGTACTTC. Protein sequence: CASSYRDSPYEQYF.

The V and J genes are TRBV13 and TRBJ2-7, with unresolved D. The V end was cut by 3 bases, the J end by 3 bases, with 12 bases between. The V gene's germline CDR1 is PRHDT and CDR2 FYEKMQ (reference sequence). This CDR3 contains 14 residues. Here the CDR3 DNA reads TGTGCCAGCAGCTTCAGTAAACTGAGCTACGAGCAGTACTTC. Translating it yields CASSFSKLSYEQYF.

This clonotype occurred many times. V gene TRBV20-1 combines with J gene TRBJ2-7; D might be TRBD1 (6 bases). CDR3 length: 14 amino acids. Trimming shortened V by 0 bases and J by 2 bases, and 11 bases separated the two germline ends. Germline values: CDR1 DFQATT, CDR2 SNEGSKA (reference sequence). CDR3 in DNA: TGCAGTGCTAGAGAGTGGCAGGGGACCTACGAGCAGTACTTC. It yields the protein CSAREWQGTYEQYF.

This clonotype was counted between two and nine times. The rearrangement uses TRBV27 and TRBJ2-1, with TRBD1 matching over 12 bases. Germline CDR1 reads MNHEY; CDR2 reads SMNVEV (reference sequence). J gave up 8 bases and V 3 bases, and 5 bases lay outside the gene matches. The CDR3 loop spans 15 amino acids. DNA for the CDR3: TGTGCCAGCAGTTTGGGACAGGGGGCTAATCATGAGCAGTTCTTC. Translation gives CASSLGQGANHEQFF.

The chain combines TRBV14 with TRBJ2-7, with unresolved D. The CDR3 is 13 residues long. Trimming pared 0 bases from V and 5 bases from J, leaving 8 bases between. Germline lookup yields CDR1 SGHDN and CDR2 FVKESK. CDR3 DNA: TGTGCCAGCAGCCAAGATGAGTACCACGAGCAGTACTTC. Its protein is CASSQDEYHEQYF.

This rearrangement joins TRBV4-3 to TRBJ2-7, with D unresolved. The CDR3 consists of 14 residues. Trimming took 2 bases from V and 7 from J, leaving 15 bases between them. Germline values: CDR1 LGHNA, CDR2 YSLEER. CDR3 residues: CASSQSTSLREQYF. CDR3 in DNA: TGCGCCAGCAGCCAAAGCACTTCTCTTAGGGAGCAGTACTTC.

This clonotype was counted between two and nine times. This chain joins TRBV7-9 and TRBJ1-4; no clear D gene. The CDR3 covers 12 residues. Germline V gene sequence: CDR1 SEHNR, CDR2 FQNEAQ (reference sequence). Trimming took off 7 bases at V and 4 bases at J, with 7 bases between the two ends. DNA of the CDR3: TGTGCCAGCACCAGCCTTAATGAAAAACTGTTTTTT. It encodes CASTSLNEKLFF.

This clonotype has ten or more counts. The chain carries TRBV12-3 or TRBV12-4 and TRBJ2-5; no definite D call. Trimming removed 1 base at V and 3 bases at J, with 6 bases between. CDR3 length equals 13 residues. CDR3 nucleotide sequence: TGTGCCAGCAGTTTAGTTAGGGAAGAGACCCAGTACTTC. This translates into CASSLVREETQYF.

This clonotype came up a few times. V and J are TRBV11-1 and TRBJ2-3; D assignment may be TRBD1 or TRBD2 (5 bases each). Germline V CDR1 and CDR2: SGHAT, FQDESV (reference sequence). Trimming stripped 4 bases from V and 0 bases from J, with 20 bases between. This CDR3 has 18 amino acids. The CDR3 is CASSSPPGPSLSTDTQYF. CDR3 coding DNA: TGTGCCAGCAGCTCCCCACCGGGGCCGAGTCTTAGCACAGATACGCAGTATTTT.

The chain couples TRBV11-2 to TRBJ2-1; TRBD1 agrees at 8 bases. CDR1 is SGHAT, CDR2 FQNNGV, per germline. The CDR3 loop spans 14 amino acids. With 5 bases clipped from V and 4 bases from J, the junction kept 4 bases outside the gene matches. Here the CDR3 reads CASSQTGAYNEQFF. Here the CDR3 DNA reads TGTGCCAGCAGCCAGACAGGGGCGTACAATGAGCAGTTCTTC.

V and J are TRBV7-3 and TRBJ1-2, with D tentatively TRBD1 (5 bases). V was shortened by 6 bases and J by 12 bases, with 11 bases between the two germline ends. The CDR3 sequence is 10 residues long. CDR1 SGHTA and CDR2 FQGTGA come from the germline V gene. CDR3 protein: CASRLDRNTF. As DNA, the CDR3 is TGTGCCAGCAGGCTAGACAGAAACACCTTC.

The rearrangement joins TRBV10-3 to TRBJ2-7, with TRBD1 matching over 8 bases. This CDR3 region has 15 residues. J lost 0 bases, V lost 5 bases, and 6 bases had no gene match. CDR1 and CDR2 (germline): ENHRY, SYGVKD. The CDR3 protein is CAISHRDRSSYEQYF. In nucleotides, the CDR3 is TGTGCCATCAGTCACAGGGACAGGAGCTCCTACGAGCAGTACTTC.

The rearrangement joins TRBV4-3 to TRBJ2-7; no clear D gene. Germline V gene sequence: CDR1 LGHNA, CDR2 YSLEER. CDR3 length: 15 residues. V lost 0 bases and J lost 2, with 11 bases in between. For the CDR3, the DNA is TGCGCCAGCAGCCAAGACTGGAGTAATACCTACGAGCAGTACTTC. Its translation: CASSQDWSNTYEQYF.

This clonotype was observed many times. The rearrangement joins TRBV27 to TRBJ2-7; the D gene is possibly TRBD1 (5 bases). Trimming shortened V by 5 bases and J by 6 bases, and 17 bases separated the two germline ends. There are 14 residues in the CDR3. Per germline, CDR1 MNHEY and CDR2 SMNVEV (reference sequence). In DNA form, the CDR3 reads TGTGCCAGCAGTCCCCGACAGTTCGGCATCGAGCAGTACTTC. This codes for CASSPRQFGIEQYF.

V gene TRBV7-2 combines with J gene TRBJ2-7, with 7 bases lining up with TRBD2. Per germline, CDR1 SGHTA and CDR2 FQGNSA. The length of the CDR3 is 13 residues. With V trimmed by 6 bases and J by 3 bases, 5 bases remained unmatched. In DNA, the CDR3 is TGTGCCAGCAGGCCCGCGGGAGTCTACGAGCAGTACTTC. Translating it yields CASRPAGVYEQYF. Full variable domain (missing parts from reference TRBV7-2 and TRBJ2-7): GAGVSQSPSNKVTEKGKDVELRCDPISGHTALYWYRQSLGQGLEFLIYFQGNSAPDKSGLPSDRFSAERTGGSVSTLTIQRTQQEDSAVYLCASRPAGVYEQYFGPGTRLTVT.

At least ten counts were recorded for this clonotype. CDR3 region: CAISEGDWPFGEQFF. The CDR3 DNA reads TGTGCCATCAGTGAGGGGGACTGGCCTTTCGGTGAGCAGTTCTTC. This chain links TRBV10-3 with TRBJ2-1; weak D call: TRBD2 (6 bases). The CDR3 length is 15 residues. Trimming cost V 2 bases and J 9 bases, with 17 bases left between them. From germline, CDR1 is ENHRY and CDR2 SYGVKD.

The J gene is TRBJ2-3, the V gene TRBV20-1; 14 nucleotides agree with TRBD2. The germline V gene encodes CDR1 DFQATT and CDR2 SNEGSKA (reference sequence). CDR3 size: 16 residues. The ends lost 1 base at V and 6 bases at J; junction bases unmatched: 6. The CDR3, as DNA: TGCAGTGCTAGAGGACTAGCGGGGGGGAGGTCGGATACGCAGTATTTT. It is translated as CSARGLAGGRSDTQYF.

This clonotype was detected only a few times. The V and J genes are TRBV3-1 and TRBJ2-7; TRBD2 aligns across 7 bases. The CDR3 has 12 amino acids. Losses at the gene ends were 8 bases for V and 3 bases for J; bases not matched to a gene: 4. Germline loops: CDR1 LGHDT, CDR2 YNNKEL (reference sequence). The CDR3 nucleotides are TGTGCCAGCGGGGAGGGCAACTACGAGCAGTACTTC. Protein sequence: CASGEGNYEQYF.